The 14 T cell receptor beta chains reported below all come from one sample, sequenced in a study of shared clonotypes between healthy human individuals. The repertoire was sequenced with immunoSEQ multiplex PCR; TCRdb's copy has only in-frame clones and lacks some. The sample records 2,500,000 or so clones, 90% to 95% being singletons. The sample consisted of naive CD4+ T cells from PBMCs. The subset denotes: CD45RA+ positively selected. The receptors shown here come from a man between 18 and 29 years old in good health. Some clones in this sample may be carry-over from other donors' samples.

This clone was seen only once. This chain connects TRBV6-1 to TRBJ2-7; 7 bases fit TRBD1. The V gene's germline CDR1 is MNHNS and CDR2 SASEGT. The CDR3 covers 17 residues. J gave up 1 base and V 4 bases, and 13 bases lay outside the gene matches. The CDR3 loop reads CASSVGRYGTASYEQYF. CDR3 bases: TGTGCCAGCAGTGTAGGTCGATACGGGACAGCGTCCTACGAGCAGTACTTC.

This rearrangement joins TRBV5-1 to TRBJ2-1; 9 nucleotides line up with TRBD2. The trim removed 4 bases at V and 5 bases at J, leaving 10 bases unmatched. CDR1 and CDR2 from the germline V gene are SGHRS and YFSETQ. This CDR3 contains 16 residues. The CDR3: CASSLVLASGNNEQFF. The CDR3 DNA reads TGCGCCAGCAGCCTGGTTCTGGCTAGCGGGAACAATGAGCAGTTCTTC.

V gene TRBV5-1 combines with J gene TRBJ2-7; 7 nucleotides agree with TRBD1. V was pared by 4 bases and J by 0 bases, with 10 bases of the junction left unmatched. From germline, CDR1 is SGHRS and CDR2 YFSETQ. CDR3 length: 16 residues. The CDR3 sequence: CASSPVRDSDSYEQYF. The CDR3, as DNA: TGCGCCAGCAGCCCAGTCCGGGACAGTGACTCCTACGAGCAGTACTTC.

The rearrangement links TRBV5-4 to TRBJ2-1; possibly TRBD1 for D (6 bases). CDR3 size: 12 residues. CDR1 and CDR2 from the germline V gene are SGHNT and YYREEE (reference sequence). V was clipped by 5 bases and J by 10 bases, with 13 bases between them. For the CDR3, the DNA is TGTGCCAGCAGTCGGGACACCATAGAGCAGTTCTTC. Amino acid sequence: CASSRDTIEQFF.

A few counts support this clone. The chain has TRBV10-3 and TRBJ1-2; D might be TRBD1 (6 bases). V shed 8 bases and J shed 2 bases, with 9 bases lying between them. Germline-derived CDR1 and CDR2 are ENHRY and SYGVKD. CDR3 size: 12 residues. The CDR3 loop is CAIFRGNYGYTF. DNA for the CDR3: TGTGCCATCTTCAGGGGCAACTATGGCTACACCTTC.

The V and J genes are TRBV19 and TRBJ1-3, with a possible D match to TRBD1 (5 bases). CDR1 and CDR2 from the germline V gene are LNHDA and SQIVND (reference sequence). This CDR3 is built from 14 residues. Trimming removed 5 bases at V and 8 bases at J, with 16 bases between. CDR3 loop: CASSVSRDGHTIYF. In DNA, the CDR3 is TGTGCCAGTAGTGTCTCACGGGACGGGCACACCATATATTTT.

The chain is built from TRBV4-2 and TRBJ2-1, with TRBD2 matching 14 bases. J lost 8 bases, V lost 1 base, and 10 bases had no gene match. Germline V gene lookup returns CDR1 LGHNA and CDR2 YNFKEQ. This CDR3 is 18 amino acids long. The CDR3 reads CASSQGTGTSGSIYEQFF. CDR3 nucleotide sequence: TGTGCCAGCAGCCAAGGCACCGGGACTAGCGGGAGTATCTATGAGCAGTTCTTC.

This chain uses TRBV18 with TRBJ1-1; TRBD1 is a possible D gene (5 bases). V lost 2 bases and J 4 bases, leaving 11 bases between the germline ends. There are 14 residues in the CDR3. The V gene's germline CDR1 is KGHSH and CDR2 LQKENI. For the CDR3, the DNA is TGTGCCAGCTCACCAGGGGCAGGAATCACTGAAGCTTTCTTT. It codes for CASSPGAGITEAFF.

This clone has just one count. J is TRBJ1-3 and V is TRBV9; the D is unclear. Germline loops: CDR1 SGDLS, CDR2 YYNGEE. Trimming shortened V by 8 bases and J by 2 bases, and 14 bases separated the two germline ends. The CDR3 sequence is 14 residues long. CDR3 region: CASTEGLPGNTIYF. DNA for the CDR3: TGTGCCAGTACGGAAGGACTACCTGGAAACACCATATATTTT.

The V and J genes are TRBV6-5 and TRBJ2-1; 8 bases map to TRBD2. Per germline, CDR1 MNHEY and CDR2 SVGAGI. V shed 1 base, J shed 8 bases, and the junction held 4 bases outside the gene matches. This CDR3 has 14 amino acids. The CDR3 is CASSYYREGDEQFF. The CDR3 DNA follows: TGTGCCAGCAGTTACTATCGGGAGGGGGATGAGCAGTTCTTC.

The chain couples TRBV28 to TRBJ2-7, with 13 bases identical to TRBD2. The junction had 4 bases not matched to a gene; V was cut back by 5 bases and J by 3 bases. Germline V gene lookup returns CDR1 MDHEN and CDR2 SYDVKM. CDR3 length: 15 amino acids. The CDR3 spells CASSERTSGSYEQYF. CDR3 bases: TGTGCCAGCAGTGAACGGACTAGCGGGAGCTACGAGCAGTACTTC.

About this clone: The sample has other DNA sequences that encode this CDR3 too. V and J are TRBV5-1 and TRBJ2-5; 9 nucleotides agree with TRBD1. The CDR3 consists of 14 residues. The V and J ends lost 4 bases and 3 bases, in that order; junction bases with no gene match: 4. Germline CDR1 SGHRS, CDR2 YFSETQ. CDR3 protein: CASSLGTGKETQYF. The CDR3 region has the DNA TGCGCCAGCAGCCTAGGGACAGGGAAAGAGACCCAGTACTTC.

For the CDR3, the DNA is TGTGCCAGCAGTGATCCCGCCGATCCCCTTGGGAGCAATCAGCCCCAGCATTTT. Amino acids: CASSDPADPLGSNQPQHF. The chain employs TRBV6-1 and TRBJ1-5; unclear D gene. This CDR3 has 18 residues. Trimming took 3 bases from V and 1 from J, leaving 19 bases between them. The germline V gene encodes CDR1 MNHNS and CDR2 SASEGT.

The J gene is TRBJ1-2, the V gene TRBV7-9; weak D call: TRBD1 (6 bases). The CDR3 extends over 12 amino acids. Trimming removed 5 bases from V and 5 bases from J, with 9 bases in between. The germline CDR1 and CDR2 sequences are SEHNR and FQNEAQ (reference sequence). Written as DNA, the CDR3 is TGTGCCAGCAGCGGACAGAATTATGGCTACACCTTC. Translated, it gives CASSGQNYGYTF.